This entry lists 14 T cell receptor beta chains sequenced from one sample in a study of a mutant IDH1 vaccine in newly diagnosed glioma. TCRdb's copy holds only in-frame clones and misses some; the assay was immunoSEQ multiplex PCR. Here the sample spans about 81,000 clones, 65% to 90% being singletons. The time point: week 23, last vaccination. Vaccinated patients received 300 ug of mutant IDH1 20-mer peptide per dose, with topical imiquimod. These receptors have no identified antigens. The sequenced sample was PBMCs, obtained from a glioma patient whose treatment included an IDH1 peptide vaccine. The origin of the receptors is a man aged 25 to 40 with glioma. Some clones in this sample may be carry-over from other donors' samples.

V and J are TRBV18 and TRBJ2-7; weak D call: TRBD1 (5 bases). The V gene's germline CDR1 is KGHSH and CDR2 LQKENI. CDR3 length: 15 amino acids. The ends were cut back, 2 bases at V and 2 bases at J, with 13 bases in the middle. DNA of the CDR3: TGTGCCAGCTCACCAAGGGGTCTTGGTCCCTACGAGCAGTACTTC. It yields the protein CASSPRGLGPYEQYF.

The chain is built from TRBV29-1 and TRBJ2-1, with 16 bases fitting TRBD2. V lost 6 bases and J lost 0; bases outside the gene matches: 5. CDR3 size: 17 residues. From germline, CDR1 is SQVTM and CDR2 ANQGSEA. The CDR3 here is CSVEGLAGGSSYNEQFF. The CDR3 nucleotides are TGCAGCGTGGAGGGACTAGCGGGAGGGAGCTCCTACAATGAGCAGTTCTTC.

The chain has TRBV2 and TRBJ2-5; no definite D call. From germline, CDR1 is SNHLY and CDR2 FYNNEI. Trimming pared 11 bases from V and 13 bases from J, leaving 17 bases between. The CDR3 covers 10 residues. The chain's CDR3 is CAGGRTLMYF. The CDR3 nucleotides are TGTGCCGGCGGCCGAACTCTCATGTACTTC.

This clone is medium-sized within its sample. This chain uses TRBV28 with TRBJ2-7, with D perhaps TRBD2 (7 bases). V lost 8 bases and J lost 0, with 20 bases in between. The CDR3 has 16 residues. Germline CDR1 is MDHEN and CDR2 is SYDVKM. The CDR3 nucleotides are TGTGCCAGCTGGGAGAGCGGGACATGGATCTCCTACGAGCAGTACTTC. The encoded protein is CASWESGTWISYEQYF.

This clone was picked up one time. V and J are TRBV5-4 and TRBJ2-5; D may be TRBD1 or TRBD2 (5 bases each). The CDR3 length is 14 residues. Germline V CDR1 and CDR2: SGHNT, YYREEE (reference sequence). V lost 0 bases and J 11 bases, leaving 17 bases between the germline ends. CDR3 DNA sequence: TGTGCCAGCAGCTTGGGTCGGACATCCAGGGAGCAGTACTTC. Protein product: CASSLGRTSREQYF.

The CDR3 nucleotides are TGTGCCAGCAGCTTATTGACCGGGGAGCTGTTTTTT. As protein: CASSLLTGELFF. This chain links TRBV5-4 with TRBJ2-2; D ambiguous. V lost 2 bases and J 5 bases, leaving 4 bases between the germline ends. Germline V gives CDR1 SGHNT, CDR2 YYREEE (reference sequence). The CDR3 loop spans 12 amino acids.

This chain links TRBV11-2 with TRBJ1-2; 11 bases are a match to TRBD1. Germline assignment: CDR1 SGHAT and CDR2 FQNNGV. Losses at the gene ends were 2 bases for V and 2 bases for J; bases not matched to a gene: 1. The CDR3 extends over 15 amino acids. The CDR3 region has the DNA TGTGCCAGCAGCTTATGGACAGGGGGCAACTATGGCTACACCTTC. It is translated as CASSLWTGGNYGYTF.

The chain links TRBV6-1 to TRBJ1-5; 10 bases agree with TRBD1. The germline gives CDR1 MNHNS, CDR2 SASEGT. The J segment lost 0 bases and the V segment lost 2 bases, leaving 7 bases of the junction unmatched. The CDR3 runs to 18 residues. The CDR3 protein is CASSEPGQGFYSNQPQHF. The CDR3 DNA reads TGTGCCAGCAGTGAACCGGGACAGGGGTTTTATAGCAATCAGCCCCAGCATTTT.

The V and J genes are TRBV28 and TRBJ1-2, with D unresolved. This CDR3 has 10 residues. V was clipped by 9 bases and J by 8 bases, with 10 bases between them. Germline V CDR1 and CDR2: MDHEN, SYDVKM. The CDR3 DNA reads as TGTGCCAGTGGTCCCGTGGGCTACACCTTC. It specifies CASGPVGYTF.

This clone was counted once. The V and J genes are TRBV7-2 and TRBJ1-4; D is undetermined. With 6 bases removed from V and 0 bases from J, the gap between germline ends came to 8 bases. Germline CDR1 reads SGHTA; CDR2 reads FQGNSA. The CDR3 spans 14 residues. CDR3 sequence reads: CASSSDPTNEKLFF. CDR3 DNA sequence: TGTGCCAGCAGTTCGGATCCAACTAATGAAAAACTGTTTTTT.

V usage is TRBV6-5 and J usage is TRBJ1-1, with D perhaps TRBD1 (5 bases). The CDR3 runs to 15 residues. Germline values: CDR1 MNHEY, CDR2 SVGAGI. The V gene lost 2 bases and the J gene lost 3 bases, with 13 bases spanning the gap. As DNA, the CDR3 is TGTGCCAGCAGTTACGATGGGGGAGCGGACACTGAAGCTTTCTTT. Translated, it gives CASSYDGGADTEAFF.

J is TRBJ2-2 and V is TRBV30, with TRBD1 as a possible D gene (6 bases). Germline V lookup: CDR1 GTSNPN, CDR2 SVGIG (reference sequence). CDR3 size: 14 residues. The germline V and J ends were trimmed by 3 bases and 0 bases, with 8 bases remaining between them. CDR3 amino acids: CAWSRGANTGELFF. Written as DNA, the CDR3 is TGTGCCTGGAGCAGGGGAGCGAACACCGGGGAGCTGTTTTTT.

V and J are TRBV6-6 and TRBJ1-3; no reliable D call. The V gene lost 4 bases and the J gene lost 1 base, with 11 bases spanning the gap. This CDR3 is built from 15 residues. Germline V gives CDR1 MNHNY, CDR2 SVGAGI (reference sequence). The CDR3 loop reads CASSSVTISGNTIYF. DNA for the CDR3: TGTGCCAGCAGTTCCGTAACCATTTCTGGAAACACCATATATTTT.

In this sample, this clone turned up a few times. This sequence joins TRBV18 and TRBJ2-1; tentatively, D is TRBD1 or TRBD2 (6 bases each). Looked up from germline, CDR1 is KGHSH and CDR2 is LQKENI. Trimming pared 0 bases from V and 5 bases from J, leaving 26 bases between. The CDR3 spans 20 residues. CDR3 sequence: CASSPPSRGAAGIGDNEQFF. The CDR3 DNA reads as TGTGCCAGCTCACCACCGTCGAGGGGGGCAGCAGGCATAGGAGACAATGAGCAGTTCTTC.